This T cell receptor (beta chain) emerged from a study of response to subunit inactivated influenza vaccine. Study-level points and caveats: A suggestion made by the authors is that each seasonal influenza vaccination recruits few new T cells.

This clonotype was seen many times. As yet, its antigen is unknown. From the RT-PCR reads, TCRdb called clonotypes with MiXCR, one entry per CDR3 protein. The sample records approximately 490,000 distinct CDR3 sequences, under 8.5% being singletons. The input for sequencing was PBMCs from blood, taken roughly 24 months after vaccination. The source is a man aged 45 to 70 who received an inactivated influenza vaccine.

CDR3 nucleotide sequence: TGTGCCAGCAGTCCAAGGACTAGCATTCCCGAGCAGTACTTC. Translating it yields CASSPRTSIPEQYF. The chain couples TRBV6-2 or TRBV6-3 to TRBJ2-7; 8 nucleotides match TRBD2. V was clipped by 5 bases and J by 6 bases; unmatched bases: 9. Looked up from germline, CDR1 is MNHEY and CDR2 is SVGEGT. This CDR3 is 14 amino acids long.